This T cell receptor (beta chain) was obtained from a study of blood T cell repertoires in COVID-19. Study overall: The United States, Italy and Spain were the sources of the acute and convalescent COVID-19 samples. T cells, B-cell-depleted T cells, or PBMCs supplied cDNA or gDNA.

Per the original data handling: Nucleated cell counts were estimated from reference gene primer amplification. TCRdb's table, derived via immunoSEQ multiplex PCR, lists solely in-frame clones and lacks some. V and J calls and clone size are those listed in that table; D and trimming were worked out from the DNA. The sample lists 250,000 or so clones, more than 75% seen once, with under 9% in the top ten. CDR1 is SGHDT, CDR2 YYEEEE, per germline. The CDR3 totals 16 residues. V lost 1 base, J lost 6 bases, and 10 bases stayed unmatched. The sequenced material came from peripheral blood. The origin of this receptor is a woman in her seventies with active or convalescent COVID-19. The chain is built from TRBV5-6 and TRBJ2-3; 8 nucleotides align to TRBD2. CDR3 coding DNA: TGTGCCAGCAGCTTGAACGCGGGGGGACTTTCGGATACGCAGTATTTT. Amino acids: CASSLNAGGLSDTQYF.